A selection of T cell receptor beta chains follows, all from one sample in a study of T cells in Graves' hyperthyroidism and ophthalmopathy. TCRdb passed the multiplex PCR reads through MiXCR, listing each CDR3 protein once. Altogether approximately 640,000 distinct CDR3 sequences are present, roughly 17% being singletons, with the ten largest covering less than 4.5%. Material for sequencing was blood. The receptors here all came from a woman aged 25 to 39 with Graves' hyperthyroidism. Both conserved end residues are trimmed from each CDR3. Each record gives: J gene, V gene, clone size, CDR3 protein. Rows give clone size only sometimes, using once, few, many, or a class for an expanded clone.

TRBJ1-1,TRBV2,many,ASSESWNTEAF
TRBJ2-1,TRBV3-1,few,ASSQASERDNEQF
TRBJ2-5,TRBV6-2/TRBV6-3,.,ASSRQETTQY
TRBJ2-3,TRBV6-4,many,ASSDSGTSGTDTQY
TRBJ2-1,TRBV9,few,ASSSSRLAADNEQF
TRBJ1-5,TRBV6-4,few,ASSPDRTNQPQH
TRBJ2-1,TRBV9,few,ASSVGPGNYEQF
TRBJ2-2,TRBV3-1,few,ASSQTGELF
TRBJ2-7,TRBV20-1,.,SARGTSGSPADSYEQY
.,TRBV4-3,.,ASIQDIPGTSIYEQF
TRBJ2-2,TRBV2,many,ASSALRDAGELF
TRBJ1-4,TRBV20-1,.,SALNPRATNEKLF
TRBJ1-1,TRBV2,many,ASSEALRLTEAF
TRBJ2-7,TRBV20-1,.,SAFRDSTYEQY
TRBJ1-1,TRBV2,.,ASSETGTDEAF
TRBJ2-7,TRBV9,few,ASSVVEVPYEQY
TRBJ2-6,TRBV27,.,ASSLAGGFSGANVLT
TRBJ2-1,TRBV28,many,ASSPVKAWVHNEQF
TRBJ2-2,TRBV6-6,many,ASSSGTANTGELF
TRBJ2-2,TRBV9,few,ASSVDLTLNTGELF
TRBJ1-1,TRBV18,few,ASSPLGQGADEAF
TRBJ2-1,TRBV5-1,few,ASSSWTDNEQF
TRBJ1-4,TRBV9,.,ASSVGDDNEKLF
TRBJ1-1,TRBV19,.,ASRTGALTEAF
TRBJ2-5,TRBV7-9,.,ASSRRRSGQETQY
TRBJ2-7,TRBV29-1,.,SVEYGAGGQYEQY
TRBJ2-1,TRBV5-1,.,ASSDRVGSYNEQF
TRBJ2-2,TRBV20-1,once,SASRGDRSYTGGLF
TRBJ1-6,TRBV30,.,AWSSGTLDSPLH
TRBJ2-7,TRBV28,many,ASRGTGASYEQY
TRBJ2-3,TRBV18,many,ASSPSREGLTDTQY
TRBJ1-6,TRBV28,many,ASSTRYRDSPLH
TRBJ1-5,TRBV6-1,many,ASSWGADRVAQPQH
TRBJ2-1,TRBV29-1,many,SVPTGSSGGNEQF
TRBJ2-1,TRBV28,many,ASSSPGQGGYEQF
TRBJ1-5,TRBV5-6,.,ASSTGEVNQPQH
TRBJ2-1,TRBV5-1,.,ASGRGGSNEQF
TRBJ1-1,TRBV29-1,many,SVVPLGQVNTEAF
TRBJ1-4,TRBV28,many,ASSFREEEKLF
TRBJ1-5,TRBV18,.,ASSPGTGILQPQH
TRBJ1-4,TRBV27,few,ASTNEKLF
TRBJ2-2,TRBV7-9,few,ASSHNPGELF
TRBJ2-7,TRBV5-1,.,ASSLEGQRGDRVNEQY
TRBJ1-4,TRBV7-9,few,ASSPRTGGDEKLF
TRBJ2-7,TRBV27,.,ASSIAGTSGRALAYEQY
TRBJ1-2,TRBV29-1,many,SVEGGHDYGYT
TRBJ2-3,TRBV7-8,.,ASKPGRGTDTQY
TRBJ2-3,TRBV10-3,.,AINPGLAPSTDTQY
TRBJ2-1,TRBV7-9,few,ASSLAHLTLLAGGSYNEQF
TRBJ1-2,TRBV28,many,ASSSQDIYGYT
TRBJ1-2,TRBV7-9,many,ASSYNNYGYT
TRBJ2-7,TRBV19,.,ASSIFIGTPVEQY